This TCR beta chain is drawn from a study of T cells in Graves' hyperthyroidism and ophthalmopathy (dated by TCRdb to about 2019). Describing the broader study: Peripheral blood samples were taken at initial diagnosis, before any treatment was given. For training and testing, the 100 or so patients in the discovery cohort were randomly divided in a 7:3 ratio. In several Graves' hyperthyroidism patients, the study also compared T-cell repertoires from thyroid tissue with T-cell repertoires from blood. To identify TCR V-J signatures that set the groups apart, the researchers used a discovery cohort of 100 patients, made up of some 41 with Graves' ophthalmopathy and about 59 with stable Graves' hyperthyroidism. TCR Vbeta CDR3 sequencing of 120 to 150 peripheral blood samples (about 45 ophthalmopathy, roughly 74 hyperthyroidism and roughly 17 progressor patients) is reported in the paper. Whether ophthalmopathy could be predicted prospectively was tested in an independent validation cohort made up of under 20 hyperthyroidism patients plus 17 patients who later progressed to ophthalmopathy. After blood sampling, hyperthyroidism patients were treated with methimazole at a starting dose of 30 mg daily, and ophthalmopathy patients were treated with high-dose intravenous methylprednisolone. General study outcomes and caveats: Ophthalmopathy was separated from stable hyperthyroidism by a 13 V-J signature model, with roughly 88% sensitivity and about 81% specificity obtained in cross-validation and 80%/75% obtained in testing. In validation, the model predicted progression to ophthalmopathy with 65% to 71% sensitivity and approximately 72% specificity, a median of around 6.6 months before onset. Most expanded thyroid clonotypes (frequency above 0.001) were also detected in blood, a finding suggesting that blood repertoires may reflect thyroid immune responses. Sample size was not statistically predetermined, and blinding of investigators to group allocation was not performed.

The TCR beta CDR3 regions were amplified from RNA transcripts. A first-round RT-PCR of the TCR CDR3 used the HTBI primer set with the Qiagen OneStep RT-PCR kit. Libraries were constructed in a second round of multiplex PCR, after which size selection and purification were performed. The libraries were sequenced on an Illumina HiSeq2000 using paired-end 100 bp reads. On the study's bioinformatics: Raw data were processed with SOAPnuke, discarding reads with adapters, uncalled bases, mean Phred below 15, or no exact constant-primer or identifier match. High-quality paired reads were merged using COPE v1.2.5, and each unique nucleotide sequence was defined as a clonotype. MiTCR v1.1 was used to align clonotypes to the IMGT TRBV, TRBD and TRBJ reference segments. Only V-J combinations with frequency above 0.0001, covering roughly 99% of repertoires, were analysed. The TCS score was defined as F50 (clonal expansion) divided by E x V (chaos), with BLOSUM62-based TCRdist calculated between CDR3 peptides within each V-J. Welch's t-statistics and random forest reduced fewer than 600 V-J features to roughly 13, which were used in a naive Bayes classifier (R e1071). Through fastp at Q25 and MiXCR, TCRdb rebuilt clones from the public reads, retaining in-frame beta chains. Rows with one shared CDR3 protein collapse into an entry with the most common genes and DNA. The V and J calls here are based on TCRdb, not the publication. This sample holds 600,000 to 650,000 distinct CDR3 sequences; roughly 20% were observed only once. The leading ten clones occupy approximately 30% of the sample.

Ophthalmopathy patients had moderately to severely active disease, with a Clinical Activity Score of 3 or more, a NOSPECS grade of 4 or more, and a disease duration of less than 3 months. The study excluded patients with uncontrolled infections, other autoimmune diseases, pregnancy or lactation. Diagnoses were established on the basis of clinical symptoms, serum thyroxine and TRAb, thyroid ultrasound, and orbital computed tomography. PBMCs were isolated from 7.5 to 10 ml of fresh peripheral blood by Ficoll-Paque density gradient centrifugation. Total RNA was extracted with Trizol reagent, and quality was checked on an Agilent 2100 Bioanalyzer. The CDR3 holds 15 amino acids from the cysteine to the phenylalanine. The only DNA kept is the CDR3, 45 bases in frame from the first base. CDR1 MNHNS and CDR2 SASEGT are derived from the germline V gene. V is clipped by 6 bases and J by 6 bases, and the sequence between their germline boundaries is 18 bases long.

This clonotype was seen a handful of times. Its specific antigen is unknown. No much larger clone exists at a distance of one base, and base qualities are not known. The rearrangement joined TRBV6-1 to TRBJ1-5; the D segment cannot be called with confidence. The sequenced sample was blood. The TCR comes from a man aged 25 to 45 with Graves' ophthalmopathy. The nucleotides read TGTGCCAGCAGCCTCGACGGAGAGTGGGGTCAGCCCCAGCATTTT. Its protein reads: CASSLDGEWGQPQHF.